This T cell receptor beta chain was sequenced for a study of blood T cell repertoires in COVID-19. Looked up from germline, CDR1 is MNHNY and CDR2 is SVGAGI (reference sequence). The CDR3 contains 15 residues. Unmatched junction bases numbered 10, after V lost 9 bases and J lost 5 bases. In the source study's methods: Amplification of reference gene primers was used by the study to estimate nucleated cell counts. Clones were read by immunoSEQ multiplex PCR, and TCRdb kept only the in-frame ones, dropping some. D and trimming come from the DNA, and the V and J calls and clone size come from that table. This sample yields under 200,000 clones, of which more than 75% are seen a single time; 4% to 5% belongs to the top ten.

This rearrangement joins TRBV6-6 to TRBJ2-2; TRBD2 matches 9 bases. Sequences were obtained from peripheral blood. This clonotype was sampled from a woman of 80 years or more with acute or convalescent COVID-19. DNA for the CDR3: TGTGCCAGTACTGGGGGACTAGCAATGACCGGGGAGCTGTTTTTT. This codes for CASTGGLAMTGELFF.